Following are 30 T cell receptor beta chains from one sample sequenced in a study of cytomegalovirus exposure and HLA in healthy donors. The PCR made use of 60 Vbeta and 13 Jbeta primers. The table came from immunoSEQ multiplex PCR; TCRdb's copy has only in-frame clones and leaves some out. Of 170,000 or so clones in the sample, 80% were seen once. Source material: PBMCs. The receptors derive from a boy aged 10-17 years in good health and CMV-seronegative.

The chain uses TRBV10-3 and TRBJ1-1; 7 bases map to TRBD1. V shed 1 base, J shed 3 bases, and the junction held 11 bases outside the gene matches. This CDR3 is built from 17 residues. CDR1 and CDR2 from the germline V gene are ENHRY and SYGVKD. CDR3 DNA: TGTGCCATCAGTGAGTATGGCGCAGGGGGAAGGGACACTGAAGCTTTCTTT. This translates into CAISEYGAGGRDTEAFF.

For this clone: Other DNA sequences in this sample translate to the same CDR3. This chain connects TRBV7-6 to TRBJ1-1; TRBD1 agrees at 7 bases. J lost 10 bases, V lost 5 bases, and 13 bases had no gene match. Germline lookup yields CDR1 SGHVS and CDR2 FNYEAQ. The CDR3 has 14 amino acids. The CDR3 sequence: CASSPTENRGGAFF. The CDR3 DNA reads as TGTGCCAGCAGCCCCACCGAGAACAGGGGAGGAGCTTTCTTT.

V and J are TRBV30 and TRBJ1-2; D is unresolved. There are 12 residues in the CDR3. In germline, CDR1 is GTSNPN, CDR2 SVGIG (reference sequence). Trimming removed 5 bases at V and 1 base at J, with 8 bases between. The CDR3 sequence is CAWDSYNYGYTF. The CDR3 nucleotides read TGTGCCTGGGACTCTTATAACTATGGCTACACCTTC.

This clone was detected once. This chain links TRBV11-3 with TRBJ2-5; 10 bases agree with TRBD2. The germline CDR1 and CDR2 sequences are SGHNT and YENEEA. The CDR3 covers 15 residues. V shed 5 bases and J 1 base; nucleotides not matched to a gene: 4. The chain's CDR3 is CASSPSGGVQETQYF. CDR3 sequence (DNA): TGTGCCAGCAGCCCCAGCGGGGGGGTCCAAGAGACCCAGTACTTC.

The J gene is TRBJ1-2, the V gene TRBV30; 7 nucleotides agree with TRBD1. From germline, CDR1 is GTSNPN and CDR2 SVGIG (reference sequence). The CDR3 is 14 residues long. V was pared by 0 bases and J by 8 bases, with 9 bases of the junction left unmatched. This chain's CDR3 is CAWSVGDSTLGYTF. The CDR3 nucleotides read TGTGCCTGGAGTGTGGGGGACAGTACTTTAGGCTACACCTTC.

In its sample, this clone was seen a few times. This chain connects TRBV25-1 to TRBJ1-1; D may be TRBD1 (5 bases). CDR1 and CDR2 from the germline V gene are MGHDK and SYGVNS. This CDR3 region has 13 residues. Trimming took off 6 bases at V and 3 bases at J, with 11 bases between the two ends. The DNA of the CDR3 is TGTGCCAGCAGCAGGGTTTTTGACACTGAAGCTTTCTTT. Amino acids: CASSRVFDTEAFF.

The V call is TRBV25-1, the J call TRBJ2-7, with TRBD1 matching over 7 bases. The CDR3 has 12 amino acids. J gave up 1 base and V 6 bases, and 0 bases lay outside the gene matches. Germline-derived CDR1 and CDR2 are MGHDK and SYGVNS. CDR3 protein: CASRQGSYEQYF. The DNA of the CDR3 is TGTGCCAGCAGACAGGGGTCCTACGAGCAGTACTTC.

The rearrangement links TRBV15 to TRBJ1-5, with D unclear. Germline CDR1 reads LNHNV; CDR2 reads YYDKDF (reference sequence). The CDR3 has 14 residues. V gave up 5 bases and J gave up 1 base, with 9 bases separating them. The CDR3 is CATSLGTSNQPQHF. The CDR3 nucleotides are TGTGCCACCAGCCTAGGAACGAGCAATCAGCCCCAGCATTTT.

In its sample, this clone was seen a few times. The rearrangement uses TRBV27 and TRBJ1-2; the match to TRBD1 covers 7 bases. CDR3 length equals 13 residues. The germline CDR1 and CDR2 sequences are MNHEY and SMNVEV (reference sequence). V lost 6 bases and J lost 8; bases outside the gene matches: 9. CDR3 sequence reads: CASSPTGVLGYTF. CDR3 bases: TGTGCCAGCAGCCCCACAGGGGTGTTGGGCTACACCTTC.

The chain links TRBV6-4 to TRBJ2-1; tentatively, D is TRBD1 (6 bases). Deletions cut 3 bases from V and 0 bases from J, with 9 bases between. CDR1 and CDR2 from the germline V gene are MRHNA and SNTAGT. This CDR3 region has 15 residues. In DNA, the CDR3 is TGTGCCAGCAGTGAAAGGGGGTTCTCCTACAATGAGCAGTTCTTC. Protein product: CASSERGFSYNEQFF.

V and J are TRBV6-5 and TRBJ1-5; D possibly corresponds to TRBD1 (6 bases). The CDR3 extends over 13 amino acids. Germline loops: CDR1 MNHEY, CDR2 SVGAGI. Trimming took 9 bases from V and 5 from J, leaving 14 bases between them. The CDR3 sequence is CASRQVWDQPQHF. The CDR3 region has the DNA TGTGCCAGTCGACAGGTATGGGATCAGCCCCAGCATTTT.

The V gene is TRBV11-3, the J gene TRBJ2-7; TRBD1 aligns across 9 bases. Trimming took 5 bases from V and 3 from J; bases not matched to a gene: 14. This CDR3 has 17 residues. Germline CDR1 and CDR2: SGHNT and YENEEA. DNA for the CDR3: TGTGCCAGCAGCCCATTACCCGGACAGGGGACGGGCTACGAGCAGTACTTC. Its protein is CASSPLPGQGTGYEQYF.

The CDR3 DNA sequence: TGCAGCGTTAACAGGGTCCTCATGAACACTGAAGCTTTCTTT. Translation: CSVNRVLMNTEAFF. The chain uses TRBV29-1 and TRBJ1-1, with D perhaps matching TRBD1 (6 bases). The CDR3 spans 14 residues. The ends were cut back, 5 bases at V and 0 bases at J, with 13 bases in the middle. Germline CDR1 SQVTM, CDR2 ANQGSEA.

The genes are TRBV19 and TRBJ2-2; a weak D match, TRBD2 (5 bases). V was cut by 8 bases and J by 4 bases, with 5 bases left in between. This CDR3 has 11 amino acids. The germline gives CDR1 LNHDA, CDR2 SQIVND (reference sequence). CDR3 coding DNA: TGTGCCAGTCGGGGCACCGGGGAGCTGTTTTTT. Translation: CASRGTGELFF. Together with reference TRBV19 and TRBJ2-2, the CDR3 gives the full variable domain: DGGITQSPKYLFRKEGQNVTLSCEQNLNHDAMYWYRQDPGQGLRLIYYSQIVNDFQKGDIAEGYSVSREKKESFPLTVTSAQKNPTAFYLCASRGTGELFFGEGSRLTVL.

The rearrangement uses TRBV5-1 and TRBJ1-1; D gene uncertain. Germline V gene sequence: CDR1 SGHRS, CDR2 YFSETQ. The V end was cut by 0 bases, the J end by 0 bases, with 9 bases between. The CDR3 is made up of 15 amino acids. The DNA for the CDR3 is TGCGCCAGCAGCTTGGATGGGCCATTGAACACTGAAGCTTTCTTT. It is translated as CASSLDGPLNTEAFF.

The rearrangement uses TRBV28 and TRBJ2-3; 11 nucleotides line up with TRBD1. Germline V CDR1 and CDR2: MDHEN, SYDVKM. The length of the CDR3 is 18 residues. V trimming: 4 bases; J trimming: 4 bases; junction bases outside the gene matches: 13. The DNA of the CDR3 is TGTGCCAGCAGTTCACCCAATTGGGACAGGGGGAGATCAGATACGCAGTATTTT. It specifies CASSSPNWDRGRSDTQYF.

The chain couples TRBV6-5 to TRBJ1-1; no firm D call. The V end was cut by 6 bases, the J end by 9 bases, with 5 bases between. CDR3 length: 9 residues. Germline CDR1 and CDR2: MNHEY and SVGAGI. Written as DNA, the CDR3 is TGTGCCAGCAGCCTTAAAGCTTTCTTT. This encodes CASSLKAFF.

This clone was seen a single time. V gene TRBV27 combines with J gene TRBJ2-7, with a possible D match to TRBD1 (6 bases). Germline loops: CDR1 MNHEY, CDR2 SMNVEV (reference sequence). The CDR3 extends over 15 amino acids. V lost 5 bases and J 3 bases, leaving 17 bases between the germline ends. The CDR3 DNA is TGTGCCAGCAGTCATACAGGGTCGCGGGTCTACGAGCAGTACTTC. This codes for CASSHTGSRVYEQYF.

The rearrangement joins TRBV7-2 to TRBJ2-1, with TRBD2 matching 11 bases. CDR3 size: 15 residues. V lost 5 bases to trimming and J lost 2 bases; unmatched junction nucleotides: 2. Germline V gene data show CDR1 as SGHTA and CDR2 as FQGNSA. This chain's CDR3 is CASSPGLAAYNEQFF. DNA for the CDR3: TGTGCCAGCAGCCCGGGACTAGCGGCCTACAATGAGCAGTTCTTC. Together with reference TRBV7-2 and TRBJ2-1, the CDR3 gives the full variable domain: GAGVSQSPSNKVTEKGKDVELRCDPISGHTALYWYRQSLGQGLEFLIYFQGNSAPDKSGLPSDRFSAERTGGSVSTLTIQRTQQEDSAVYLCASSPGLAAYNEQFFGPGTRLTVL.

The V gene is TRBV5-4, the J gene TRBJ1-1; TRBD1 matches 8 bases. The ends lost 1 base at V and 1 base at J; junction bases unmatched: 3. Germline V gene lookup returns CDR1 SGHNT and CDR2 YYREEE (reference sequence). CDR3 length equals 15 residues. The DNA for the CDR3 is TGTGCCAGCAGCTTGAGGCAGGGGGCGAACACTGAAGCTTTCTTT. Its translation: CASSLRQGANTEAFF.

DNA for the CDR3: TGCGCCAGCAGCCTGAATCGGGTTAGCTATGGCTACACCTTC. Amino acid sequence: CASSLNRVSYGYTF. The chain joins TRBV4-1 to TRBJ1-2, with D hard to call. V was pared by 4 bases and J by 4 bases, with 13 bases between. The CDR3 length is 14 residues. Germline-derived CDR1 and CDR2 are MGHRA and YSYEKL.

The chain uses TRBV7-9 and TRBJ1-1, with D unresolved. Germline-derived CDR1 and CDR2 are SEHNR and FQNEAQ (reference sequence). There are 13 residues in the CDR3. V shed 1 base and J shed 4 bases, with 7 bases lying between them. This chain's CDR3 is CASSLDSPTEAFF. DNA for the CDR3: TGTGCCAGCAGCTTAGACTCCCCCACTGAAGCTTTCTTT.

This CDR3 is CASRRTSRNEQYF. The CDR3 nucleotides read TGTGCCAGCAGGAGGACTAGCCGCAACGAGCAGTACTTC. J is TRBJ2-7 and V is TRBV28; 8 nucleotides line up with TRBD2. V shed 6 bases and J 5 bases; nucleotides not matched to a gene: 6. Per the germline V gene, CDR1 is MDHEN and CDR2 is SYDVKM. The CDR3 is 13 residues long.

The rearrangement uses TRBV14 and TRBJ1-1; no clear D gene. CDR1 SGHDN and CDR2 FVKESK come from the germline V gene. With 2 bases removed from V and 5 bases from J, the gap between germline ends came to 9 bases. The CDR3 totals 13 residues. CDR3 nucleotides: TGTGCCAGCAGCCAATCGTCGGGGACTGAAGCTTTCTTT. It codes for CASSQSSGTEAFF.

This clone was recorded a few times. The rearrangement joins TRBV9 to TRBJ1-6; no firm D call. This CDR3 is 15 amino acids long. The germline V and J ends were trimmed by 0 bases and 9 bases, with 13 bases remaining between them. Germline V lookup: CDR1 SGDLS, CDR2 YYNGEE. The CDR3, as DNA: TGTGCCAGCAGCGTAGGCGGATCCCTGCCTTCACCCCTCCACTTT. This sequence encodes CASSVGGSLPSPLHF.

V and J are TRBV5-6 and TRBJ2-7; a possible D gene is TRBD1 (7 bases). The germline V gene has CDR1 SGHDT and CDR2 YYEEEE. CDR3 length equals 14 residues. The V gene lost 4 bases and the J gene lost 5 bases, with 16 bases spanning the gap. CDR3 in DNA: TGTGCCAGCAGCGCGGGGACAGTGACCCACGAGCAGTACTTC. The encoded protein is CASSAGTVTHEQYF.

The rearrangement links TRBV27 to TRBJ2-3, with 11 bases that match TRBD2. Losses at the gene ends were 1 base for V and 7 bases for J; bases not matched to a gene: 10. This CDR3 comprises 17 residues. CDR1 and CDR2 from the germline V gene are MNHEY and SMNVEV (reference sequence). CDR3 region: CASSLFWVAGGGHTQYF. CDR3 nucleotide sequence: TGTGCCAGCAGTTTATTTTGGGTAGCGGGAGGGGGCCATACGCAGTATTTT.

V gene TRBV5-5 combines with J gene TRBJ1-2; 11 nucleotides align to TRBD1. The CDR3 has 17 amino acids. V shed 1 base and J 6 bases; nucleotides not matched to a gene: 11. CDR1 and CDR2 (germline): SGHKS, YYEKEE (reference sequence). CDR3 bases: TGTGCCAGCAGCTTGAATTTTCGGGACAGGGGGGTGGATGGCTACACCTTC. Its translation: CASSLNFRDRGVDGYTF.

The chain is built from TRBV6-6 and TRBJ1-3; 7 bases map to TRBD1. With 2 bases clipped from V and 2 bases from J, the junction kept 3 bases outside the gene matches. This CDR3 comprises 15 residues. Germline V CDR1 and CDR2: MNHNY, SVGAGI (reference sequence). The CDR3 reads CASSYPTGTGNTIYF. The CDR3, as DNA: TGTGCCAGCAGTTACCCGACAGGGACTGGAAACACCATATATTTT.

V is TRBV6-5 and J is TRBJ1-5; unclear D gene. The CDR3 runs 16 residues. The germline V gene encodes CDR1 MNHEY and CDR2 SVGAGI. V shed 4 bases and J shed 5 bases, with 18 bases lying between them. The CDR3 nucleotides are TGTGCCAGCAGTTCAAATGGCGGTGTGAGGGATCAGCCCCAGCATTTT. As protein: CASSSNGGVRDQPQHF.